One and the same sample provided the 9 T cell receptor beta chains below, sequenced in a study of shared clonotypes between healthy human individuals. TCRdb keeps only in-frame clones here, not all; method: immunoSEQ multiplex PCR. Of more than 2,000,000 clones in the sample, approximately 95% were seen once. The specimen was naive CD4+ T cells from PBMCs. Subset meaning: CD45RA+ positively selected. The receptors here all came from a man aged 18-30 years in good health. Some clones in this sample may be carry-over from other donors' samples.

Regarding this clone: Other DNA sequences from this sample encode an identical CDR3 as well. The rearrangement links TRBV30 to TRBJ2-3, with 7 nucleotides matching TRBD2. Germline assignment: CDR1 GTSNPN and CDR2 SVGIG (reference sequence). This CDR3 is 13 amino acids long. Unmatched junction bases numbered 0, after V lost 0 bases and J lost 3 bases. This CDR3 is CAWSVGGTDTQYF. The DNA for the CDR3 is TGTGCCTGGAGTGTGGGAGGGACAGATACGCAGTATTTT.

This clone has only a few counts. Other DNA variants within this sample encode the same CDR3. The V call is TRBV5-1, the J call TRBJ2-7; D is perhaps TRBD1 (6 bases). CDR1 is SGHRS, CDR2 YFSETQ, per germline. This CDR3 contains 13 residues. V was cut by 1 base and J by 2 bases, with 7 bases left in between. The CDR3 region is CASSLQGTYEQYF. The CDR3 DNA follows: TGCGCCAGCAGCTTGCAGGGGACCTACGAGCAGTACTTC.

The chain employs TRBV5-1 and TRBJ2-2; tentatively, D is TRBD1 (5 bases). This CDR3 comprises 14 residues. V was trimmed by 7 bases and J by 6 bases, leaving 16 bases between them. In germline, CDR1 is SGHRS, CDR2 YFSETQ. The CDR3 DNA sequence: TGCGCCAGCGTTTTAGGACACGTATCCGGGGAGCTGTTTTTT. Protein product: CASVLGHVSGELFF.

In its sample, this clone was seen many times. The chain couples TRBV29-1 to TRBJ2-1; 10 bases fit TRBD2. The CDR3 runs 14 residues. With V trimmed by 5 bases and J by 0 bases, 1 base remained unmatched. The germline CDR1 and CDR2 sequences are SQVTM and ANQGSEA. CDR3 in amino acids: CSVLAGVSYNEQFF. DNA of the CDR3: TGCAGCGTTCTAGCGGGGGTCTCCTACAATGAGCAGTTCTTC.

The chain recombines TRBV7-6 with TRBJ2-2; 8 positions agree with TRBD1. This CDR3 is built from 16 residues. Germline V gives CDR1 SGHVS, CDR2 FNYEAQ. Germline trimming cut 0 bases from V and 5 bases from J; bases unmatched to any gene: 5. Written as DNA, the CDR3 is TGTGCCAGCAGCTTAGCCGAACGACAGGGGACCGGGGAGCTGTTTTTT. The encoded protein is CASSLAERQGTGELFF.

The gene calls are TRBV6-5 and TRBJ2-7, with 8 bases that match TRBD1. Trimming cost V 6 bases and J 2 bases; bases outside gene matches: 6. CDR1 and CDR2 from the germline V gene are MNHEY and SVGAGI. CDR3 length equals 14 residues. CDR3 coding DNA: TGTGCCAGCAGAAGCAGGACAGGGACCTACGAGCAGTACTTC. Protein: CASRSRTGTYEQYF.

The CDR3 sequence is CASSQDAGAGGANVLTF. Here the CDR3 DNA reads TGTGCCAGCAGCCAAGATGCCGGGGCAGGTGGGGCCAACGTCCTGACTTTC. This sequence joins TRBV4-2 and TRBJ2-6; D assignment may be TRBD1 or TRBD2 (5 bases each). Trimming left V 0 bases short and J 3 bases short, with 12 bases between. In germline, CDR1 is LGHNA, CDR2 YNFKEQ. This CDR3 is built from 17 residues.

The chain joins TRBV29-1 to TRBJ1-5, with D possibly being TRBD1 (6 bases). Trimming left V 5 bases short and J 0 bases short, with 14 bases between. The germline V gene encodes CDR1 SQVTM and CDR2 ANQGSEA. There are 15 residues in the CDR3. The CDR3 protein is CSVILQGNSNQPQHF. The DNA of the CDR3 is TGCAGCGTTATACTACAGGGAAATAGCAATCAGCCCCAGCATTTT.

The chain links TRBV6-6 to TRBJ1-2; TRBD1 matches at 7 bases. CDR1 and CDR2 from the germline V gene are MNHNY and SVGAGI (reference sequence). Germline trimming cut 6 bases from V and 2 bases from J; bases unmatched to any gene: 12. There are 16 residues in the CDR3. CDR3 in DNA: TGTGCCAGCAGCTCCGGGGGGGGCAGGGGGAACTATGGCTACACCTTC. Translated, it gives CASSSGGGRGNYGYTF.